This T cell receptor (beta chain) is drawn from a study of shared clonotypes between healthy human individuals (dated by TCRdb to the early 2020s). Regarding the study in general: A few men and a couple of women, aged 18 to 49 years, made up the cohort. For each donor, three plates each were used for CD4 naive and CD4 memory, two plates were used for CD8 naive, and one plate was used for CD8 memory. To estimate repertoire size and how much clonotypes are shared between individuals, the study performed deep sequencing of blood TCR repertoires from a few healthy adults. Different laboratories and diverse techniques were used to prepare libraries and sequence TCR repertoires, to increase sequencing depth and limit assay-specific biases. Each donor's leukapheresis produced roughly between roughly 0.9 and 8.9 billion PBMCs.

Using the deep immunoSEQ assay, TCR CDR3 regions were amplified from genomic DNA by multiplex PCR. Extracted genomic DNA from each cell subset was distributed evenly across all wells of several immunoSEQ 96-well plates, and each plate was treated as a replicate. Each replicate PCR for sorted subsets received 150 to 250 ng genomic DNA, equal to 28,000 or so T cell genomes. Purified libraries were quantified with a Qubit 3.0 fluorometer, sized on a Bioanalyzer 2100, and re-quantified with the KAPA Library Quantification kit. Each immunoSEQ 96-well plate was sequenced on its own single-read 150-cycle Illumina NextSeq 550 flow cell. The authors' analysis ran thus. Because the immunoSEQ output included only junctional sequences and no quality scores, the filtering could not be the same as the filtering used for full-length reads. Sequences were annotated with PyIR, a Python wrapper for IgBLAST v1.9, using IMGT germline references to assign V/J genes and CDR3. Any read was removed if the V/J assignment was weak (E-value above 1e-6), the CDR3 was missing, or the read contained stop codons, out-of-frame junctions, or ambiguous translated residues. V3J clonotypes were defined by identical inferred V gene, J gene, and CDR3 amino acid sequence. Percentage overlap between repertoires was computed as shared unique clonotypes divided by the size of the smaller repertoire. Repertoire richness was assessed with RTK rarefaction, the Chao1 estimator, and Recon v2.1 estimates of unobserved clonotypes. Generation probabilities for all TCRbeta clonotypes obtained by the gDNA method from four donors were computed using OLGA. Not all clones reach the TCRdb copy of this immuneACCESS table, which keeps in-frame sequences only. Checked studies attribute under half of the gap to unresolved V genes and leave the rest unexplained. V, J and clone size were drawn from that table, and D and trimming were deduced from the DNA. This sample has about 680,000 clones in its table, and approximately 79% of those were observed once. The biggest ten clones account for around 1.6% of the sample.

This clone was found a few times. The antigen this receptor binds is unknown. Base qualities are not recorded, but no much larger clone differs from it by a single base. Donors were healthy HIV-negative adults with no recently reported acute infections or vaccinations. Every donor was a Caucasian adult residing in Nashville, Tennessee, USA. CD4+ T cells were enriched by magnetic negative selection; naive cells were then positively selected on CD45RA, and the negative fraction formed the memory subset. Blood was obtained by leukapheresis, after which PBMCs were separated by Ficoll-Histopaque density gradient centrifugation and cryopreserved in liquid nitrogen vapor phase. Analytical flow cytometry was used to check the purity and quantity of every magnetically sorted T cell population. Genomic DNA was isolated from every sorted fraction and measured by UV absorbance on a Nanodrop 2000c. What the research found in general, with its limitations: Across a few donors, 4.5% to 6.5% of naive CD4, more than 3% of naive CD8, about 2.3% of memory CD4, and roughly 0.4% of memory CD8 clonotypes were shared. Sampling was limited to blood, and TCR repertoires in tissue likely differ from TCR repertoires in blood. Based on pairwise subsampling, the degree of clonotype sharing among donors was expected to be affected by sequencing depth. The small number of donors limited the genetic and exposure-history diversity represented. Estimated clonotype richness was generally larger for naive than for memory subsets. Incomplete sequencing was indicated by rarefaction of sorted-subset datasets, despite the large sequencing depth. Compared with non-shared clonotypes, clonotypes shared by all four sorted-subset donors had higher generation probabilities.

Including the terminal cysteine and phenylalanine, the CDR3 comprises 15 residues. Here the CDR3 DNA is all that survives: 45 bases in frame from base 1. CDR1 and CDR2 (MNHNY, SVGAGI) derive from the germline V gene (reference sequence). V and J are trimmed by 5 bases and 8 bases, and the gene matches miss 13 bases of the junction. Sequencing was done on a sample of memory CD4+ T cells sorted from blood. The cell subset or site label, read with the paper, signifies: CD45RA-negative fraction. The chain links TRBV6-6 with TRBJ2-3, with 7 bases in between that match TRBD1. The origin of this receptor is a woman in her twenties or thirties in good health. The bases are TGTGCCAGCAGTCCGACAGGGAAGGTTGGTGGTACGCAGTATTTT. The resulting protein is CASSPTGKVGGTQYF.